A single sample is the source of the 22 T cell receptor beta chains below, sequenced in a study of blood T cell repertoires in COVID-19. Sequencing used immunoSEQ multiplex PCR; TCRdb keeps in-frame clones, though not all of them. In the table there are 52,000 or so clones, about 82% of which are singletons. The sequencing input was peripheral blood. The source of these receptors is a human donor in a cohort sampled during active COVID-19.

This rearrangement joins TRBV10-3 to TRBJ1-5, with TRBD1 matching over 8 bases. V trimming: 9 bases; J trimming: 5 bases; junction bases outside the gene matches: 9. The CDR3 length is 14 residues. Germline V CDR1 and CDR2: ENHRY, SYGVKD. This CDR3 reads CAIQAGGTYQPQHF. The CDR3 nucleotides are TGTGCCATTCAGGCAGGGGGCACATATCAGCCCCAGCATTTT.

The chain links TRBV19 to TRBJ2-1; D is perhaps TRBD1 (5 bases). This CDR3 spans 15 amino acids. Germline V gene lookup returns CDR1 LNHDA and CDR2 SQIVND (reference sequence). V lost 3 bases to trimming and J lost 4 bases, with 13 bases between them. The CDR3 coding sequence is TGTGCCAGTAGTATGGCCAGGGCTACTTACAATGAGCAGTTCTTC. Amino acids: CASSMARATYNEQFF.

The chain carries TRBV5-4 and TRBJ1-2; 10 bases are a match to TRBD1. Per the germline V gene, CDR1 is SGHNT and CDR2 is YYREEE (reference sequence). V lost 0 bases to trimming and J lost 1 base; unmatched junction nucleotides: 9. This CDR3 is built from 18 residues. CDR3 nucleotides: TGTGCCAGCAGCTTGGCGGGACAGGGGTCACTTCGTAACTATGGCTACACCTTC. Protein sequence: CASSLAGQGSLRNYGYTF.

The CDR3 sequence is CASSAHGTYYNEQFF. The CDR3 DNA follows: TGTGCCAGCAGCGCCCACGGGACTTACTACAATGAGCAGTTCTTC. The chain links TRBV3-1 (or the pseudogene TRBV3-2) to TRBJ2-1, with D possibly being TRBD2 (6 bases). The V end was cut by 5 bases, the J end by 3 bases, with 14 bases between. Germline loops: CDR1 LGHDT, CDR2 YNNKEL (reference sequence). CDR3 size: 15 residues.

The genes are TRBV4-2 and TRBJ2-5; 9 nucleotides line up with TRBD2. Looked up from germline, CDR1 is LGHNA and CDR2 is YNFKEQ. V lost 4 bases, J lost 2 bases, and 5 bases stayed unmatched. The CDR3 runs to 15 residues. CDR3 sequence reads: CASSRAGGPQETQYF. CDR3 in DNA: TGTGCCAGCAGCCGAGCGGGAGGCCCACAAGAGACCCAGTACTTC.

The CDR3 nucleotides are TGTGCCAGCAGCTTACATGGGGCCGGTCAGCCCCAGCATTTT. This sequence encodes CASSLHGAGQPQHF. This chain joins TRBV7-2 and TRBJ1-5, with D possibly being TRBD1 (5 bases). V lost 2 bases, J lost 6 bases, and 11 bases lay in between. The CDR3 has 14 residues. CDR1 is SGHTA and CDR2 is FQGNSA in the germline V gene.

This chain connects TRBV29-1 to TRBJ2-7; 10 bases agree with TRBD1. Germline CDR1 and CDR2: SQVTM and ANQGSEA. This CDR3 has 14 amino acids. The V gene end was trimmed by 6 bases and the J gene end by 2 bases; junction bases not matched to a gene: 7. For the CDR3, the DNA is TGCAGCGTCGAGGCCGGGACAGGGGCCTACGAGCAGTACTTC. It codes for CSVEAGTGAYEQYF.

In DNA, the CDR3 is TGTGCCAGCAGTGACACAGCATACCAAGAGACCCAGTACTTC. Protein: CASSDTAYQETQYF. This chain uses TRBV6-2 or TRBV6-3 with TRBJ2-5, with D uncertain. The CDR3 length is 14 residues. Germline V gene lookup returns CDR1 MNHEY and CDR2 SVGEGT. V dropped 5 bases and J dropped 0 bases, with 10 bases sitting between them.

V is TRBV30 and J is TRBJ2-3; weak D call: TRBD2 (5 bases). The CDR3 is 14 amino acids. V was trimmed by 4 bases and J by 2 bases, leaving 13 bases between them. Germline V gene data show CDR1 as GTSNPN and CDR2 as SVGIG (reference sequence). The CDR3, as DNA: TGTGCCTGGAAATTGATGGGAGACACAGATACGCAGTATTTT. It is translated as CAWKLMGDTDTQYF.

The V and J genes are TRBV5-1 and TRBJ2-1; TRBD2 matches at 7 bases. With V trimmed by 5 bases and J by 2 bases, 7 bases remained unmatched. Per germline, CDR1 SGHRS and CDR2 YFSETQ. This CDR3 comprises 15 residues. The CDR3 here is CASSRSGDPYNEQFF. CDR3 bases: TGCGCCAGCAGTCGAAGCGGGGACCCCTACAATGAGCAGTTCTTC.

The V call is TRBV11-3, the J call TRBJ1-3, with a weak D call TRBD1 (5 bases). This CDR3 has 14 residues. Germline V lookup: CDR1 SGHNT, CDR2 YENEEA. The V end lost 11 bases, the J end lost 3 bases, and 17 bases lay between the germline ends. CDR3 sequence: CAPAAGSFGNTIYF. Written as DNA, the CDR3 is TGTGCCCCCGCCGCAGGGTCCTTTGGAAACACCATATATTTT.

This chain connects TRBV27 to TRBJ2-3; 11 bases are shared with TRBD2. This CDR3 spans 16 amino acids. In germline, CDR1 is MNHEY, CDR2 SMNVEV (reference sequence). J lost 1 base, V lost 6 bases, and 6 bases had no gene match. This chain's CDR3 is CASRPLAGVGTDTQYF. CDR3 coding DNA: TGTGCCAGCAGACCACTAGCGGGAGTGGGCACAGATACGCAGTATTTT.

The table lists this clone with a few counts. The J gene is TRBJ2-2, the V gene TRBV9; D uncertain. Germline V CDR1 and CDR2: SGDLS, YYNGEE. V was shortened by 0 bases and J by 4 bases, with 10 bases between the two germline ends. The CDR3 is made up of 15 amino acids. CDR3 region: CASSVGQASTGELFF. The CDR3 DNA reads TGTGCCAGCAGCGTAGGTCAGGCTTCCACCGGGGAGCTGTTTTTT. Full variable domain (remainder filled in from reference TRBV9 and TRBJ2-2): DSGVTQTPKHLITATGQRVTLRCSPRSGDLSVYWYQQSLDQGLQFLIQYYNGEERAKGNILERFSAQQFPDLHSELNLSSLELGDSALYFCASSVGQASTGELFFGEGSRLTVL.

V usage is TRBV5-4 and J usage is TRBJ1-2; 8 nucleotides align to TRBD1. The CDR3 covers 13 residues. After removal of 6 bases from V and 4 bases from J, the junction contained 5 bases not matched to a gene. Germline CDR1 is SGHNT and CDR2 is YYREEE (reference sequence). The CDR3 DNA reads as TGTGCCAGCACCGACAGGGGTGTCTATGGCTACACCTTC. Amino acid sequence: CASTDRGVYGYTF.

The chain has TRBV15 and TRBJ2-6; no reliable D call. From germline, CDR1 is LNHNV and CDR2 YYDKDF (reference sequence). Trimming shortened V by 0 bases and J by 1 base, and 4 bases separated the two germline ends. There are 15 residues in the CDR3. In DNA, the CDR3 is TGTGCCACCAGCAGAGATCTTTCTGGGGCCAACGTCCTGACTTTC. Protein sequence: CATSRDLSGANVLTF.

CDR3 protein: CASRGWGGSEAFF. CDR3 DNA sequence: TGTGCCAGCAGGGGGTGGGGGGGCTCTGAAGCTTTCTTT. V and J are TRBV28 and TRBJ1-1; TRBD1 is a possible D gene (6 bases). This CDR3 spans 13 amino acids. CDR1 and CDR2 from the germline V gene are MDHEN and SYDVKM. Trimming stripped 6 bases from V and 6 bases from J, with 14 bases between. The whole variable domain, filled in from reference TRBV28 and TRBJ1-1, reads DVKVTQSSRYLVKRTGEKVFLECVQDMDHENMFWYRQDPGLGLRLIYFSYDVKMKEKGDIPEGYSVSREKKERFSLILESASTNQTSMYLCASRGWGGSEAFFGQGTRLTVV.

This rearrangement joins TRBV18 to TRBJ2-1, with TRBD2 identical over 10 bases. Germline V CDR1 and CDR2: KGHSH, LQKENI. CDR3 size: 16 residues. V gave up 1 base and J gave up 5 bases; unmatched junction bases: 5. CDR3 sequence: CASSPQGLARNNEQFF. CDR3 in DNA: TGTGCCAGCTCACCACAGGGACTAGCGCGTAACAATGAGCAGTTCTTC.

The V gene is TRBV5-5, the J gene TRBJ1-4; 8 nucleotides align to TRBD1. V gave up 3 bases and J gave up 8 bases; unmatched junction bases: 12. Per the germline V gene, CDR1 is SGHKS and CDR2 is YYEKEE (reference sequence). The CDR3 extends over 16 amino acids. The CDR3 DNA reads TGTGCCAGCAGCTCCGGACAGGGAATGAGTCAGGAAAAACTGTTTTTT. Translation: CASSSGQGMSQEKLFF.

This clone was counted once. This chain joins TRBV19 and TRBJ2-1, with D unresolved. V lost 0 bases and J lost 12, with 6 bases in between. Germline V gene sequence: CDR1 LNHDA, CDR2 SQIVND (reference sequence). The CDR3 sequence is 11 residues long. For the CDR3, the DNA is TGTGCCAGTAGTATAGATCTCCTGCAGTTCTTC. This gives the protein CASSIDLLQFF. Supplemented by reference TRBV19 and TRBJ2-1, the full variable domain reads DGGITQSPKYLFRKEGQNVTLSCEQNLNHDAMYWYRQDPGQGLRLIYYSQIVNDFQKGDIAEGYSVSREKKESFPLTVTSAQKNPTAFYLCASSIDLLQFFGPGTRLTVL.

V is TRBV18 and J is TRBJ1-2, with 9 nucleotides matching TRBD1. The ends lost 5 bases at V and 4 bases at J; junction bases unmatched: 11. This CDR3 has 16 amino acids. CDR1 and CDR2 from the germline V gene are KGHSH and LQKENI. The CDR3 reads CASSGETGGTTYGYTF. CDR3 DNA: TGTGCCAGCTCAGGTGAAACAGGGGGCACTACCTATGGCTACACCTTC.

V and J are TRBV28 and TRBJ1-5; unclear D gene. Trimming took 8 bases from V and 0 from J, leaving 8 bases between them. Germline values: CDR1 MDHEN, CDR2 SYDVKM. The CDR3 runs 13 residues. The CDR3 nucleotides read TGTGCCAGCTGGGCGTATAGCAATCAGCCCCAGCATTTT. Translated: CASWAYSNQPQHF.

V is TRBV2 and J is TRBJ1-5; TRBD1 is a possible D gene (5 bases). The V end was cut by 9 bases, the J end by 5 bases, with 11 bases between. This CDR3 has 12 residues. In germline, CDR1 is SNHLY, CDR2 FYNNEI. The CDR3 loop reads CASQTDYQPQHF. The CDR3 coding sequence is TGTGCCAGTCAGACAGATTATCAGCCCCAGCATTTT.